What follows describes a single T cell receptor beta chain. The sample originates from a study of control samples from healthy donors and cancer patients. The protocol was immunoSEQ multiplex PCR, while the TCRdb copy is restricted to in-frame clones and leaves out a portion. The sample includes around 81,000 clones, more than 85% seen only once; the top ten take roughly 1.5%. Germline-derived CDR1 and CDR2 are SGHAT and FQNNGV. The J segment lost 3 bases and the V segment lost 5 bases, leaving 6 bases of the junction unmatched. This CDR3 has 15 amino acids. This clonotype was sampled from a woman aged 30 to 39 in good health. Material: blood. This rearrangement joins TRBV11-2 to TRBJ2-1; 8 bases fit TRBD2. The DNA of the CDR3 is TGTGCCAGCAGCATCGGGACTAGTAGCTACAATGAGCAGTTCTTC. It specifies CASSIGTSSYNEQFF.